This T cell receptor (beta chain) is drawn from a study of blood T cell repertoires in COVID-19. Study overall: Samples of COVID-19 (acute and convalescent) were obtained from the United States, Italy and Spain.

The germline V gene has CDR1 GTSNPN and CDR2 SVGIG (reference sequence). V was cut by 6 bases and J by 0 bases, with 9 bases left in between. The CDR3 loop spans 13 amino acids. The method was immunoSEQ multiplex PCR; TCRdb's version includes in-frame clones alone and lacks a portion of them. The sample records approximately 94,000 clones, just under 80% being singletons. Sequences were obtained from peripheral blood. This TCR derives from a man in his 70s with active or convalescent COVID-19. The chain couples TRBV30 to TRBJ1-3; D might be TRBD1 (6 bases). The CDR3 coding sequence is TGTGCCTGTCACAGGGTCTCTGGAAACACCATATATTTT. Translated, it gives CACHRVSGNTIYF.